This T cell receptor beta chain was found in a study of chemoradiotherapy in HPV16-positive cancers. General study findings and limits: During treatment, candidate HPV-specific clones and E7-related motifs expanded in tumor. For HPV16-positive patients, expanding HPV-responsive T cells associated with longer recurrence-free survival.

There are 14 residues in the CDR3. V dropped 3 bases and J dropped 3; count of bases not matched to a gene: 1. Germline V gene sequence: CDR1 SGHTS, CDR2 YDEGEE. A word on this clone: Its matching antigen is unknown.

Over chemoradiotherapy, repertoires were sampled more than once. TCRdb keeps only in-frame clones here, not all; method: immunoSEQ multiplex PCR. The sample holds 9,500 to 15,000 clones, roughly 90% seen once. This sequence was found in a human donor with HPV-associated anogenital cancer. Sequencing was performed on blood, taken from a patient who underwent chemoradiotherapy. The genes are TRBV5-8 and TRBJ1-3; the match to TRBD1 covers 9 bases. Here the CDR3 reads CASSWGQGGNTIYF. The CDR3 DNA reads TGTGCCAGCAGCTGGGGACAGGGTGGAAACACCATATATTTT.